The next 3 T cell receptor beta chains were all read from a single sample in a study of CD8 T cells in Susac syndrome. Reverse transcription of roughly 0.45 to 1 ug RNA was performed with random hexamers. MiXCR, run by TCRdb on the immunoSEQ multiplex PCR reads, gives a single entry per CDR3 protein. The sample lists 150,000 to 200,000 distinct CDR3 sequences; approximately 93% were seen once. Sequenced: CD4+ T cells from PBMCs. Source of these receptors: a human donor with multiple sclerosis.

The genes are TRBV15 and TRBJ1-4; the D gene is possibly TRBD1 (6 bases). The V end lost 1 base, the J end lost 8 bases, and 11 bases lay between the germline ends. This CDR3 is 14 amino acids long. Germline assignment: CDR1 LNHNV and CDR2 YYDKDF (reference sequence). The DNA for the CDR3 is TGTGCCACCAGCAGAGTGGGGGCAGGGGAAAAACTGTTTTTT. Its translation is CATSRVGAGEKLFF.

The chain employs TRBV5-4 and TRBJ2-7; D uncertain. Looked up from germline, CDR1 is SGHNT and CDR2 is YYREEE (reference sequence). CDR3 length: 13 residues. Between the trimmed V and J ends, which lost 0 bases and 3 bases, there was a span of 7 bases. CDR3 nucleotides: TGTGCCAGCAGCTTGGTGGGCGTCTACGAGCAGTACTTC. This sequence encodes CASSLVGVYEQYF.

The rearrangement joins TRBV4-1 to TRBJ1-1, with 8 bases fitting TRBD1. The CDR3 extends over 16 amino acids. Germline trimming cut 2 bases from V and 1 base from J; bases unmatched to any gene: 6. Germline V gene sequence: CDR1 MGHRA, CDR2 YSYEKL. DNA for the CDR3: TGCGCCAGCAGCCAATCGACGGACAGGGAGAACACTGAAGCTTTCTTT. It translates to CASSQSTDRENTEAFF.